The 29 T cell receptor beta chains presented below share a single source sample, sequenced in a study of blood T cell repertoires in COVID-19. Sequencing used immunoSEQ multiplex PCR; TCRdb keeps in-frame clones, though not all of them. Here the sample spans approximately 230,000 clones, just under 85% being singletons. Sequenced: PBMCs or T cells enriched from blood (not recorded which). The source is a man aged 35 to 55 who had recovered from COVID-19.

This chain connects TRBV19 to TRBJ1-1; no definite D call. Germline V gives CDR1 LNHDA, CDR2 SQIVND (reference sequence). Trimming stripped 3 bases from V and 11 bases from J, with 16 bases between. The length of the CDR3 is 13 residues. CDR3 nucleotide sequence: TGTGCCAGTAGTATTTTTTCCGAAACAAATGCTTTCTTT. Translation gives CASSIFSETNAFF.

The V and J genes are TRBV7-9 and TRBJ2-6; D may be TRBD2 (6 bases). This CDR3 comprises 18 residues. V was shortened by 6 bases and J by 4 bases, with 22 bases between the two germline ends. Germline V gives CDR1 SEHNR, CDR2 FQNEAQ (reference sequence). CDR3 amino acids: CASSPRGAGRAGANVLTF. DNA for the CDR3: TGTGCCAGCAGTCCCCGCGGGGCAGGGAGAGCGGGGGCCAACGTCCTGACTTTC. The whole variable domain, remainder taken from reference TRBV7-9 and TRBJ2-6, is DTGVSQNPRHKITKRGQNVTFRCDPISEHNRLYWYRQTLGQGPEFLTYFQNEAQLEKSRLLSDRFSAERPKGSFSTLEIQRTEQGDSAMYLCASSPRGAGRAGANVLTFGAGSRLTVL.

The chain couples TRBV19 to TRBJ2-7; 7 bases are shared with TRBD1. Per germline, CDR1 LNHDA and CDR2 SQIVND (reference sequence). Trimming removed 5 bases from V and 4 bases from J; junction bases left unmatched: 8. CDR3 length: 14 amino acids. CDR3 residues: CASSLKGAEYEQYF. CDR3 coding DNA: TGTGCCAGTAGTCTCAAGGGGGCTGAATACGAGCAGTACTTC.

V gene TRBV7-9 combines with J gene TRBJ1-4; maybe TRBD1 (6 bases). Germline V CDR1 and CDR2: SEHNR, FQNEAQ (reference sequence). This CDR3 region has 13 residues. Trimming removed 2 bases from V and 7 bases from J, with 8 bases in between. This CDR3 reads CASSLRGGEKLFF. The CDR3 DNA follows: TGTGCCAGCAGCTTAAGAGGGGGTGAAAAACTGTTTTTT.

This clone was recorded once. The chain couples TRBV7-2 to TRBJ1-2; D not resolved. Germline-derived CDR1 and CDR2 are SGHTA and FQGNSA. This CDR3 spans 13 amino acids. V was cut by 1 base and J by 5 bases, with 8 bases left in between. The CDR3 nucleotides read TGTGCCAGCAGCTTAGAGCGGGAATATGGCTACACCTTC. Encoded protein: CASSLEREYGYTF.

CDR3 coding DNA: TGCGCCAGCAGCCGCGGGACTAGCGGTAATGAGCAGTTCTTC. Translation: CASSRGTSGNEQFF. The V call is TRBV5-1, the J call TRBJ2-1; 11 bases fit TRBD2. The CDR3 has 14 amino acids. The V gene's germline CDR1 is SGHRS and CDR2 YFSETQ. V dropped 4 bases and J dropped 7; count of bases not matched to a gene: 4.

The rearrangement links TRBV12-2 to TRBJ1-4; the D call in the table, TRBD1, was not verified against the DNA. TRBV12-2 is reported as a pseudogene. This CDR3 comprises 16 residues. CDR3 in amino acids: CASRVPPGQPNEKLFF. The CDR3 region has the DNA TGTGCAAGTCGCGTACCCCCGGGACAGCCTAATGAAAAACTGTTTTTT.

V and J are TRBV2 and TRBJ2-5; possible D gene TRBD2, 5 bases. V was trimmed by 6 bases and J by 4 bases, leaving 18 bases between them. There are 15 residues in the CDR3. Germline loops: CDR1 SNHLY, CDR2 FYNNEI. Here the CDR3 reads CASRRAPVAGETQYF. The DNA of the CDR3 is TGTGCCAGCAGAAGGGCGCCGGTTGCGGGAGAGACCCAGTACTTC. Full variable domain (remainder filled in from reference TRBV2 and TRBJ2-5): EPEVTQTPSHQVTQMGQEVILRCVPISNHLYFYWYRQILGQKVEFLVSFYNNEISEKSEIFDDQFSVERPDGSNFTLKIRSTKLEDSAMYFCASRRAPVAGETQYFGPGTRLLVL.

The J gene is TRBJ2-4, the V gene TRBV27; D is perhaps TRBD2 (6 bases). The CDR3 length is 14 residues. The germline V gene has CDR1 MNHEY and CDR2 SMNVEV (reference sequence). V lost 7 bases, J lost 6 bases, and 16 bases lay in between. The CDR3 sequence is CASMVWGERNIQYF. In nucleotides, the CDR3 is TGTGCCAGCATGGTGTGGGGGGAAAGAAACATTCAGTACTTC.

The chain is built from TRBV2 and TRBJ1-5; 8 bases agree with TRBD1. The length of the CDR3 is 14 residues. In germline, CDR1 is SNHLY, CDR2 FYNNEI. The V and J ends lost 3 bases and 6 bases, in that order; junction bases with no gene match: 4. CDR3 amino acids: CASSEDRVGQPQHF. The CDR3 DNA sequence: TGTGCCAGCAGTGAGGACAGGGTAGGTCAGCCCCAGCATTTT.

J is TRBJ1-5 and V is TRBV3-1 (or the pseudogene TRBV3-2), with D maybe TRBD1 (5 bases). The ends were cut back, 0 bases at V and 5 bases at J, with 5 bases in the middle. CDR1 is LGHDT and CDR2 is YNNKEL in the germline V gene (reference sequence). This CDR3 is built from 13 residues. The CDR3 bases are TGTGCCAGCAGCCAAGACAGGGATCAGCCCCAGCATTTT. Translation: CASSQDRDQPQHF.

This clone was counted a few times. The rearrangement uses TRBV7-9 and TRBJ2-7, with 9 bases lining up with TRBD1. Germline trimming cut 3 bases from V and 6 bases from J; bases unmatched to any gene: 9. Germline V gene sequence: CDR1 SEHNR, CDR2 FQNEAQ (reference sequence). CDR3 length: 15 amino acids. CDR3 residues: CASSFTGGASPEQYF. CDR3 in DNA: TGTGCCAGCAGCTTCACAGGGGGCGCGAGCCCCGAGCAGTACTTC.

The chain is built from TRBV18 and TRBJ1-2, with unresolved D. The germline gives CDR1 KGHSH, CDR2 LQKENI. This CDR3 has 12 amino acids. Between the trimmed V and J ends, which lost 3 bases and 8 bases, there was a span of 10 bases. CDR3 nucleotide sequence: TGTGCCAGCTCACCGCAGGCTTACGGCTACACCTTC. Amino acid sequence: CASSPQAYGYTF.

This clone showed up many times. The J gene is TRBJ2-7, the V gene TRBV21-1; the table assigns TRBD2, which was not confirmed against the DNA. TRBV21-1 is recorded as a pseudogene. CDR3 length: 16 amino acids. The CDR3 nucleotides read TGTGCCAGCAGCCCAAGTGGAGGCGCTTCCCTATACGAGCAGTACTTC. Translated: CASSPSGGASLYEQYF.

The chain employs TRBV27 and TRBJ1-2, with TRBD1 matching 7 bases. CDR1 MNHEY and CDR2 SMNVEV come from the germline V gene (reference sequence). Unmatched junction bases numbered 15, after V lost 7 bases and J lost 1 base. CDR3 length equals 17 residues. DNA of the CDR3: TGTGCCAGCACTCGACTGGTGGGCGGGACAGTTAACTATGGCTACACCTTC. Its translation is CASTRLVGGTVNYGYTF.

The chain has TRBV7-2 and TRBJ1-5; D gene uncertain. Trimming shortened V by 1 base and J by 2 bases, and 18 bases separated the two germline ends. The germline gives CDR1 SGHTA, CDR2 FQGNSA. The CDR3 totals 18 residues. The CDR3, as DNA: TGTGCCAGCAGCTTAGAACCGCCCCCGGGGTACGGCAATCAGCCCCAGCATTTT. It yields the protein CASSLEPPPGYGNQPQHF.

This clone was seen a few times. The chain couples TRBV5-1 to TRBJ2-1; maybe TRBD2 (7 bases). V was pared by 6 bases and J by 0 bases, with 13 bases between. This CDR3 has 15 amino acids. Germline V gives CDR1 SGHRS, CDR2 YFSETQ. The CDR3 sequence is CASTPRGGSYNEQFF. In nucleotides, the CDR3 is TGCGCCAGCACCCCGAGGGGGGGCTCCTACAATGAGCAGTTCTTC. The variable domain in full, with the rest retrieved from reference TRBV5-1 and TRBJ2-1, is KAGVTQTPRYLIKTRGQQVTLSCSPISGHRSVSWYQQTPGQGLQFLFEYFSETQRNKGNFPGRFSGRQFSNSRSEMNVSTLELGDSALYLCASTPRGGSYNEQFFGPGTRLTVL.

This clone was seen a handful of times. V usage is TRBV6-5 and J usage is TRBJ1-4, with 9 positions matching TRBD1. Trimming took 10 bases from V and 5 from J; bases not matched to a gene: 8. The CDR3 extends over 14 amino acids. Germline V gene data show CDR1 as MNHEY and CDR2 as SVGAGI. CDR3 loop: CATRAGTGNEKLFF. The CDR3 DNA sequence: TGTGCCACCCGGGCTGGGACAGGGAATGAAAAACTGTTTTTT.

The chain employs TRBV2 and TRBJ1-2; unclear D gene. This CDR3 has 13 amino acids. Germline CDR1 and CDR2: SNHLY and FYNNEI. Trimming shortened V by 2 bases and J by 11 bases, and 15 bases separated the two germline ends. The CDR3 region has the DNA TGTGCCAGCAGTGAACAGAGGCAATTCGGATACACCTTC. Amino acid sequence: CASSEQRQFGYTF.

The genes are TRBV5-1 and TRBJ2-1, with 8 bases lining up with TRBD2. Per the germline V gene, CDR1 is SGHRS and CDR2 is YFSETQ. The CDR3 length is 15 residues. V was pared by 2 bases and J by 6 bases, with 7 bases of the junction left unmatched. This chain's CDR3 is CASSLAGARINEQFF. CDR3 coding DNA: TGCGCCAGCAGCTTAGCGGGAGCAAGGATCAATGAGCAGTTCTTC.

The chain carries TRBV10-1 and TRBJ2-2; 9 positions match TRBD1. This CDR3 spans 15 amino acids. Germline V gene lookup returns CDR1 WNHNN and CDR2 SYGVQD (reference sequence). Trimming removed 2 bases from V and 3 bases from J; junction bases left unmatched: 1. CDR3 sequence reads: CASSEGTGYTGELFF. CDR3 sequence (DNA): TGCGCCAGCAGTGAGGGGACAGGGTACACCGGGGAGCTGTTTTTT.

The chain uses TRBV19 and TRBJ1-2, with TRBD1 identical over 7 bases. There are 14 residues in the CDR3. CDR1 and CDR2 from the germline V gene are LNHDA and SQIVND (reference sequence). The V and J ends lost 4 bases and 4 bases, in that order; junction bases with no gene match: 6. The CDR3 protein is CASSTGQNLYGYTF. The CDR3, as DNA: TGTGCCAGTAGTACGGGACAGAACCTCTATGGCTACACCTTC.

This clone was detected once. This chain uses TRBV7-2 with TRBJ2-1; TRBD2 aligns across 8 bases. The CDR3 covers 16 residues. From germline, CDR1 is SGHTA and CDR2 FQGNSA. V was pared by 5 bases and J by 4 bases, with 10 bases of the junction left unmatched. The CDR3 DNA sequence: TGTGCCAGCAGCCCCAGGCCGGGGGGGCTTTACAATGAGCAGTTCTTC. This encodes CASSPRPGGLYNEQFF.

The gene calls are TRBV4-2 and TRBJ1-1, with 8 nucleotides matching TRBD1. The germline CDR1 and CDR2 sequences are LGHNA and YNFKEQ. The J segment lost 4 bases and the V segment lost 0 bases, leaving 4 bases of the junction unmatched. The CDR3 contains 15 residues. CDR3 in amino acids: CASSQEVTGVTEAFF. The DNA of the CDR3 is TGTGCCAGCAGCCAAGAGGTGACAGGGGTCACTGAAGCTTTCTTT.

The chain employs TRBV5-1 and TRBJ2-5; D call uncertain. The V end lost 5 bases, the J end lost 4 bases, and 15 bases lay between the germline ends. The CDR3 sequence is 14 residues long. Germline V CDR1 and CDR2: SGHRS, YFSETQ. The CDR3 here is CASSTTHPRETQYF. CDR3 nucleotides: TGCGCCAGCAGTACCACCCACCCGAGAGAGACCCAGTACTTC.

CDR3 sequence reads: CASSVAQSVAEAFF. For the CDR3, the DNA is TGTGCCAGCAGCGTAGCACAGTCGGTGGCTGAAGCTTTCTTT. The chain uses TRBV9 and TRBJ1-1, with D unclear. This CDR3 spans 14 amino acids. Per germline, CDR1 SGDLS and CDR2 YYNGEE. The ends were cut back, 0 bases at V and 6 bases at J, with 12 bases in the middle.

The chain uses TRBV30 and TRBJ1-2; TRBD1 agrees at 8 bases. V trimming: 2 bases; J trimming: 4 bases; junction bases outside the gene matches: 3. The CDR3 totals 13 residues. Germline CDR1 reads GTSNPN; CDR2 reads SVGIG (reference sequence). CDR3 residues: CAWSRQGTYGYTF. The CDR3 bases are TGTGCCTGGAGTCGACAGGGGACCTATGGCTACACCTTC.

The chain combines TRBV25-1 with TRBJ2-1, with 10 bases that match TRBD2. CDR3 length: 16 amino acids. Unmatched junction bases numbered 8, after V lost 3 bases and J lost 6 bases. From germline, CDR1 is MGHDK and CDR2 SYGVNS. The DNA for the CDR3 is TGTGCCAGCAGTGAGCCACTAGCGGGAAGCCCCAATGAGCAGTTCTTC. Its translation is CASSEPLAGSPNEQFF.

The DNA for the CDR3 is TGTGCCAGCAGCCTCGGGGGGGGAGGAGATACGCAGTATTTT. It yields the protein CASSLGGGGDTQYF. The V gene is TRBV5-4, the J gene TRBJ2-3; 8 positions agree with TRBD2. The length of the CDR3 is 14 residues. CDR1 is SGHNT, CDR2 YYREEE, per germline (reference sequence). Unmatched junction bases numbered 6, after V lost 4 bases and J lost 5 bases.